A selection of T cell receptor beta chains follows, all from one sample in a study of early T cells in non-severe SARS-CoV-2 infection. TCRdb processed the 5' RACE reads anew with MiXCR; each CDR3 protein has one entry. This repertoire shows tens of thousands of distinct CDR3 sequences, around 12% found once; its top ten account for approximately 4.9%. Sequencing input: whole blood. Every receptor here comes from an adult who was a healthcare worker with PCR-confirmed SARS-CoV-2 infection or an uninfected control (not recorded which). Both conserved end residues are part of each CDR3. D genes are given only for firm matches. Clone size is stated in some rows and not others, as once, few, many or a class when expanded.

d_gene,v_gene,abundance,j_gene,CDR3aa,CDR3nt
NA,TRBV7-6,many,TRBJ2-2,CASSFLAGELFF,TGTGCCAGCAGCTTTTTGGCCGGGGAGCTGTTTTTT
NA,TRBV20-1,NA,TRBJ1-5,CSARGTGRDQPQHF,TGCAGTGCTAGAGGCACAGGGAGGGATCAGCCCCAGCATTTT
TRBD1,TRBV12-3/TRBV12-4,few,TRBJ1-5,CASRRQGASNQPQHF,TGTGCCAGCAGGAGACAGGGGGCAAGCAATCAGCCCCAGCATTTT
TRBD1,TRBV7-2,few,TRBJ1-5,CASSLVSTGGGQPQHF,TGTGCCAGCAGCTTAGTTTCTACAGGGGGCGGTCAGCCCCAGCATTTT
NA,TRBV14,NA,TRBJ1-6,CASSQLGPYSPLHF,TGTGCCAGCAGCCAACTGGGGCCTTATTCACCCCTCCACTTT
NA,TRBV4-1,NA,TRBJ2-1,CASSQRSSYNEQFF,TGCGCCAGCAGCCAGAGGAGCTCCTACAATGAGCAGTTCTTC
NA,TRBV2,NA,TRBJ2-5,CASSERGLQETQYF,TGTGCCAGCAGTGAACGGGGGCTGCAAGAGACCCAGTACTTC
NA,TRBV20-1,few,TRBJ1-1,CSATAEGGSLGTEAFF,TGCAGTGCTACGGCAGAAGGCGGATCCCTGGGGACTGAAGCTTTCTTT
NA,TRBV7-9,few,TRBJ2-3,CASSSWTESTDTQYF,TGTGCCAGCAGCTCATGGACGGAAAGCACAGATACGCAGTATTTT
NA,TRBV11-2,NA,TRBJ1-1,CVSSLDPAPAAFF,TGTGTCAGCAGCTTAGATCCCGCTCCGGCAGCTTTCTTT
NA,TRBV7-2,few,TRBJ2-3,CASSSRTGTTDTQYF,TGTGCCAGCAGCTCACGGACCGGGACCACAGATACGCAGTATTTT
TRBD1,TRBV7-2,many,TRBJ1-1,CASRSGGGMNTEAFF,TGTGCCAGCAGGTCAGGGGGGGGAATGAACACTGAAGCTTTCTTT
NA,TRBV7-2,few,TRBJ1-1,CASSSSLNAEAFF,TGTGCCAGCAGCTCTTCACTTAATGCTGAAGCTTTCTTT
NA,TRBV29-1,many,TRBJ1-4,CSVDEVDGKKLFF,TGCAGCGTTGATGAGGTGGATGGGAAGAAACTGTTTTTT
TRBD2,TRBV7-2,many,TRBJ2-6,CASSLVSGSFGANVLTF,TGTGCCAGCAGCTTAGTTAGCGGGAGCTTCGGGGCCAACGTCCTGACTTTC
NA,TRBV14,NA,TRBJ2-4,CASSLKQADIQYF,TGTGCCAGCAGTTTGAAACAAGCGGACATTCAGTACTTC
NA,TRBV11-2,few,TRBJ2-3,CASSFTGSTDTQYF,TGTGCCAGCAGCTTTACGGGGAGCACAGATACGCAGTATTTT
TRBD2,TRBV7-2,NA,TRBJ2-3,CASSLGTSRTDTQYF,TGTGCCAGCAGCTTAGGGACTAGCAGGACAGATACGCAGTATTTT
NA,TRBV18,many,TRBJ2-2,CASSPERINTGELFF,TGTGCCAGCTCACCGGAAAGGATCAACACCGGGGAGCTGTTTTTT
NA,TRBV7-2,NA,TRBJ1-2,CASSPAGADGYTF,TGTGCCAGCAGTCCGGCCGGGGCGGATGGCTACACTTTC
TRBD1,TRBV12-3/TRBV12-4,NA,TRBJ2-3,CASSPGTGIADTQYF,TGTGCCAGCAGTCCCGGGACAGGGATCGCAGATACGCAGTATTTT
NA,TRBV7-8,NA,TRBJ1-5,CASSSQSNQPQHF,TGTGCCAGCAGCTCACAGAGCAATCAGCCCCAGCATTTT
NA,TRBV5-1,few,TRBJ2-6,CASSLVFRQSSGANVLTF,TGCGCCAGCAGCTTGGTATTCCGGCAGAGCTCTGGGGCCAACGTCCTGACTTTC
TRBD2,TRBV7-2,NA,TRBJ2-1,CASSSSGAYNEQFF,TGTGCCAGCAGCTCGAGCGGGGCCTACAATGAGCAGTTCTTC
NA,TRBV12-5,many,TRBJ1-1,CASGLSRTSRTTEAFF,TGTGCTAGTGGTTTGTCCAGGACGTCCAGGACCACTGAAGCTTTCTTT
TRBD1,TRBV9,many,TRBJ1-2,CASSSTGVSGYTF,TGTGCCAGCAGCTCTACAGGGGTGAGTGGCTACACCTTC
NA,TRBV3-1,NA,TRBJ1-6,CASSRVDSPLHF,TGTGCCAGCAGCCGGGTAGATTCACCCCTCCACTTT